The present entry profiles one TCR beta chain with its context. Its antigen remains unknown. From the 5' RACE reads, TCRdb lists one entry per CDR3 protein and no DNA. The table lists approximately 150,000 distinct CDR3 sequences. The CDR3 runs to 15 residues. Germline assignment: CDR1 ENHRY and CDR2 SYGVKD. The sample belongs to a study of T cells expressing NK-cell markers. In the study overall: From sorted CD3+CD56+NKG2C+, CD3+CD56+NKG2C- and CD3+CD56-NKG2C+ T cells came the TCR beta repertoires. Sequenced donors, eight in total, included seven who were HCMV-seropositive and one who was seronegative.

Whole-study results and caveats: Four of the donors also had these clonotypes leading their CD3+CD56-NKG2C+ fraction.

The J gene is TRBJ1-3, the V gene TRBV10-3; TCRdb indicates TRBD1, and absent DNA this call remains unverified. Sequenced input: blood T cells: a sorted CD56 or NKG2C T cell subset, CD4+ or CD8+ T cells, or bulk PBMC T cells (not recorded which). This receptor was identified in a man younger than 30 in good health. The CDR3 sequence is CAISDPRQGANTIYF.